This T cell receptor beta chain was sequenced during a study of T cells after yellow fever vaccination. Study details: The SMART-Seq v4 Ultra Low Input method served to prepare the low-cell-number fractions.

V dropped 4 bases and J dropped 5 bases, with 29 bases sitting between them. The CDR3 has 19 residues. The germline gives CDR1 LNHDA, CDR2 SQIVND (reference sequence). TCRdb reprocessed the 5' RACE reads via MiXCR and lists one record per CDR3 protein. The sample consists of a few hundred thousand distinct CDR3 sequences, about a sixth of them appearing once. The material sequenced was PBMCs, taken around 5 days after the first yellow fever vaccination. This chain links TRBV19 with TRBJ1-1, with a possible D match to TRBD1 (6 bases). This receptor was obtained from a man aged 18 to 30 who received the YFV17D yellow fever vaccine. The CDR3 reads CASSTPPGRGRFSRTEAFF. In nucleotides, the CDR3 is TGTGCCAGTAGTACCCCCCCAGGCCGGGGGCGCTTTTCGCGTACTGAAGCTTTCTTT.